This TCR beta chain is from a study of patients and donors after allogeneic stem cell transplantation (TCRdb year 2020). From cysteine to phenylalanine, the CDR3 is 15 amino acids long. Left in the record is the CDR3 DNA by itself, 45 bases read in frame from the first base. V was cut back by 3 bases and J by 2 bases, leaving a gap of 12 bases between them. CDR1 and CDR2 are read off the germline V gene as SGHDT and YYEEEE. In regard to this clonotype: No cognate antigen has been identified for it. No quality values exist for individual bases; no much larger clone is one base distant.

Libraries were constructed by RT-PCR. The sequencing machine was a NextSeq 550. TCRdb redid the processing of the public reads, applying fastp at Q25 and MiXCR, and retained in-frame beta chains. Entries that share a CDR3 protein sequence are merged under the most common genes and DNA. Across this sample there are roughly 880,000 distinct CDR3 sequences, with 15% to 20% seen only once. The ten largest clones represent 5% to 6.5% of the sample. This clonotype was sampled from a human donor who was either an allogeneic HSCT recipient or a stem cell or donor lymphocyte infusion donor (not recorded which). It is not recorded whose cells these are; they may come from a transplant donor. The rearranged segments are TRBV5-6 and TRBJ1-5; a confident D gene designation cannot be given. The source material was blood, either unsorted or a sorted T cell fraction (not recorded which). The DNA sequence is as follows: TGTGCCAGCAGCTCACAAACGAGGCGCAATCAGCCCCAGCATTTT. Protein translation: CASSSQTRRNQPQHF.